This TCR beta chain comes out of a study of blood T cell repertoires in COVID-19. Generated by immunoSEQ multiplex PCR, the TCRdb table keeps only in-frame clones and is missing some. The sample holds over 150,000 clones; around four fifths are singletons and the top ten take roughly 8.4%. In this sample, this clone turned up once. This CDR3 comprises 13 residues. CDR1 is SGDLS and CDR2 is YYNGEE in the germline V gene. Trimming took off 0 bases at V and 4 bases at J, with 5 bases between the two ends. The sequence was collected from a woman older than 75 with COVID-19, enrolled during active disease. Sample: peripheral blood. J is TRBJ1-3 and V is TRBV9, with unresolved D. The CDR3 region is CASSVAPGNTIYF. DNA of the CDR3: TGTGCCAGCAGCGTAGCCCCAGGAAACACCATATATTTT.